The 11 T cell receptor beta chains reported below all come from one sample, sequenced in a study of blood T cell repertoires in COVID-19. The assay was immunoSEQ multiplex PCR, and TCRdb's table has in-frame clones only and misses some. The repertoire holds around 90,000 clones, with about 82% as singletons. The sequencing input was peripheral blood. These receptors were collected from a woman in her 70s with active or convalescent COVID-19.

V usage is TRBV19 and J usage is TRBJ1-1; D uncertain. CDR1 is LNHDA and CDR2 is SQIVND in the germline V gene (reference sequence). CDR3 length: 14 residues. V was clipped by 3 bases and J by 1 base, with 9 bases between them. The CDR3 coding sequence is TGTGCCAGTAGTATTTATCCGTCGAACACTGAAGCTTTCTTT. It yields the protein CASSIYPSNTEAFF. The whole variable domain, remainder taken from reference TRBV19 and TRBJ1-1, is DGGITQSPKYLFRKEGQNVTLSCEQNLNHDAMYWYRQDPGQGLRLIYYSQIVNDFQKGDIAEGYSVSREKKESFPLTVTSAQKNPTAFYLCASSIYPSNTEAFFGQGTRLTVV.

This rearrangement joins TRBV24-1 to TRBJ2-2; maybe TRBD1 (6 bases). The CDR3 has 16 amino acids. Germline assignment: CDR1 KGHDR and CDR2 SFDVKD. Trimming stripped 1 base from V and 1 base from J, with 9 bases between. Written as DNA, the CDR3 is TGTGCCACCAGTGATTTCCCGGGACAGAACACCGGGGAGCTGTTTTTT. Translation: CATSDFPGQNTGELFF.

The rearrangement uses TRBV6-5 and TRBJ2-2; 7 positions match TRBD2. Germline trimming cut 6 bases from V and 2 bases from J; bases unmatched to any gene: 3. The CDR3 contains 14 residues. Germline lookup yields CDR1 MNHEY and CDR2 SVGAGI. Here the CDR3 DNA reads TGTGCCAGCAGAAGCGGGGAAAACACCGGGGAGCTGTTTTTT. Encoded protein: CASRSGENTGELFF.

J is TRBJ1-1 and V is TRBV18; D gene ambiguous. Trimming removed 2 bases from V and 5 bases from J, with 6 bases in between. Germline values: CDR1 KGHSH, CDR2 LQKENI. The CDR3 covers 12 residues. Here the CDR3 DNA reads TGTGCCAGCTCACCAAGGGAGACTGAAGCTTTCTTT. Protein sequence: CASSPRETEAFF.

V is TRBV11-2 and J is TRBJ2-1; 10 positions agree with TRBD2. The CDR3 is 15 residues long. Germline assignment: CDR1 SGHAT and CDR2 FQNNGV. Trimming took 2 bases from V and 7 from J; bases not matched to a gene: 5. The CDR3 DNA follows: TGTGCCAGCAGCTTAAGCGGGGGGGCCGGTAATGAGCAGTTCTTC. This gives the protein CASSLSGGAGNEQFF. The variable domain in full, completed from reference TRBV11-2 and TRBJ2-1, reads EAGVAQSPRYKIIEKRQSVAFWCNPISGHATLYWYQQILGQGPKLLIQFQNNGVVDDSQLPKDRFSAERLKGVDSTLKIQPAKLEDSAVYLCASSLSGGAGNEQFFGPGTRLTVL.

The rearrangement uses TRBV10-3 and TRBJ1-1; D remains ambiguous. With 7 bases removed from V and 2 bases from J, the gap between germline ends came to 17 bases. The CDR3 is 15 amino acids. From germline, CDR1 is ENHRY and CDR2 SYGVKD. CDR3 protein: CAITPGSNVNTEAFF. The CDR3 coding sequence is TGTGCCATCACCCCTGGGAGTAATGTCAACACTGAAGCTTTCTTT.

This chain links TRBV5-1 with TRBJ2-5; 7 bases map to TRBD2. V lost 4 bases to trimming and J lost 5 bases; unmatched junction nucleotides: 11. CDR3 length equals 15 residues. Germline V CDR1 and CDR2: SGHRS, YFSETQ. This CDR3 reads CASSPLPGGGETQYF. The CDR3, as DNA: TGCGCCAGCAGCCCCCTCCCCGGGGGAGGGGAGACCCAGTACTTC.

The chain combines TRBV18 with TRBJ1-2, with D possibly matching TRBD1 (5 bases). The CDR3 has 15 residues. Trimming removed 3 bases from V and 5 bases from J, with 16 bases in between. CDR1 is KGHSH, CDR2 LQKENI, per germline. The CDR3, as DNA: TGTGCCAGCTCACCGCTGGGGCAGGACCAGTATGGCTACACCTTC. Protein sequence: CASSPLGQDQYGYTF. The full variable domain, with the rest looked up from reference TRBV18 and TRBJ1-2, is NAGVMQNPRHLVRRRGQEARLRCSPMKGHSHVYWYRQLPEEGLKFMVYLQKENIIDESGMPKERFSAEFPKEGPSILRIQQVVRGDSAAYFCASSPLGQDQYGYTFGSGTRLTVV.

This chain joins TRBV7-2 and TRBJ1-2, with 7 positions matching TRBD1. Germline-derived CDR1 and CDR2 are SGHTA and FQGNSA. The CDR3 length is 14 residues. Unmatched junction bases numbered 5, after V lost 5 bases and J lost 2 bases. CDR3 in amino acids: CASSGDRANYGYTF. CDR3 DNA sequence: TGTGCCAGCAGCGGGGACAGAGCAAACTATGGCTACACCTTC.

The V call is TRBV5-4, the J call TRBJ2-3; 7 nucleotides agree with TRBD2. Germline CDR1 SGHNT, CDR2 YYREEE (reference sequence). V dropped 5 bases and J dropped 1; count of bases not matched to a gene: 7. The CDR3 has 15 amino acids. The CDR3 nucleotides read TGTGCCAGCAGAGATGGGGGGGTAGGCACAGATACGCAGTATTTT. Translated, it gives CASRDGGVGTDTQYF. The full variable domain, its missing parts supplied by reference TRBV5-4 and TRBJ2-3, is ETGVTQSPTHLIKTRGQQVTLRCSSQSGHNTVSWYQQALGQGPQFIFQYYREEENGRGNFPPRFSGLQFPNYSSELNVNALELDDSALYLCASRDGGVGTDTQYFGPGTRLTVL.

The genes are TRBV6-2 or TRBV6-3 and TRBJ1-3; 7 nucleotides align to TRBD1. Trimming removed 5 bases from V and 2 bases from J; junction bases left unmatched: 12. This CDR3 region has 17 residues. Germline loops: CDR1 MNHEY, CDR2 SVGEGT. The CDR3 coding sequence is TGTGCCAGCAGTACGACCCACAGGGGTGGAACTGGAAACACCATATATTTT. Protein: CASSTTHRGGTGNTIYF.